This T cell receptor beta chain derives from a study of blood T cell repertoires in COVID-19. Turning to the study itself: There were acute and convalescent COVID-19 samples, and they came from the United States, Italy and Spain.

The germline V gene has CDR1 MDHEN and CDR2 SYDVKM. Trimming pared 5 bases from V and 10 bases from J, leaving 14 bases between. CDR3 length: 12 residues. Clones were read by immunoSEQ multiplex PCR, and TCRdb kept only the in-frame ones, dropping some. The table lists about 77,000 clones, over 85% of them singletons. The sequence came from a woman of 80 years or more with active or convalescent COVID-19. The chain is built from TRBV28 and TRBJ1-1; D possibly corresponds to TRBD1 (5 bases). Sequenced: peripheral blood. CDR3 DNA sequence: TGTGCCAGCAGTCCCCGACCCGGGGGAGCTTTCTTT. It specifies CASSPRPGGAFF. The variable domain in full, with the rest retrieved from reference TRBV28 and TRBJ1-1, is DVKVTQSSRYLVKRTGEKVFLECVQDMDHENMFWYRQDPGLGLRLIYFSYDVKMKEKGDIPEGYSVSREKKERFSLILESASTNQTSMYLCASSPRPGGAFFGQGTRLTVV.